This T cell receptor (beta chain) was found in a study of T cell responses to AZD1222 COVID-19 vaccine. Germline CDR1 is MNHEY and CDR2 is SVGEGT. This CDR3 has 16 amino acids. Deletions cut 0 bases from V and 7 bases from J, with 19 bases between. The method was immunoSEQ multiplex PCR; TCRdb's version includes in-frame clones alone and lacks a portion of them. The sample lists 200,000 to 250,000 clones; roughly 94% were seen once. The receptor comes from an adult who received the MenACWY meningococcal vaccine as a control. This chain joins TRBV6-2 or TRBV6-3 and TRBJ2-7; D is perhaps TRBD2 (6 bases). The sequencing used peripheral blood, collected 28 days after the second dose of the MenACWY control vaccine. The CDR3 DNA follows: TGTGCCAGCAGTTACTCGCGGTTGGCAGGCGGAGGGGAGCAGTACTTC. This sequence encodes CASSYSRLAGGGEQYF.